The TCR beta chain under discussion was sequenced for a study of vaccination and CD4 T cells after COVID-19. The wider study: Every culture used as a control got a CEFX pool, an HIV-1 Nef pool, or no peptide.

About this clonotype itself: Its cognate antigen is unknown.

The Oncomine TCR Beta short-read assay was what sequenced the DNA obtained from cultured CD4+ T cells. TCRdb fed the PCR reads into MiXCR, producing one record per CDR3 protein. The table lists about 13,000 distinct CDR3 sequences, 58% of them singletons. V lost 4 bases, J lost 4 bases, and 12 bases lay in between. The CDR3 sequence is 13 residues long. Germline values: CDR1 SGHNT, CDR2 YYREEE (reference sequence). Treatment denoted: roughly 11-day PBMC culture with coronavirus spike peptide pools or control peptides (ViraFEST assay). This chain links TRBV5-4 with TRBJ2-7, with a possible D match to TRBD1 (5 bases). The material was cultured CD4+ T cells from blood, obtained after SARS-CoV-2 vaccination. This sequence originates from a human donor with COVID-19. CDR3 in amino acids: CASSPDTDYEQYF. The CDR3 nucleotides are TGTGCCAGCAGCCCGGACACGGATTACGAGCAGTACTTC.